Included here is one T cell receptor (beta chain) sequence, with context. The record originates from a study of monozygotic twins with inflammatory bowel disease. cDNA for TCRalpha and TCRbeta was amplified by nested PCRs of 15 to 20 then roughly 10 cycles. From the 5' RACE reads, TCRdb lists one entry per CDR3 protein and no DNA. Its table records around 140,000 distinct CDR3 sequences. One blood sample of around 2.5 ml was taken from each donor. Germline V gene sequence: CDR1 SGHTA, CDR2 FQGNSA. This CDR3 has 15 amino acids. The chain is built from TRBV7-2 and TRBJ2-3; TCRdb names TRBD2, which stays unverified in the absence of DNA. The receptor was derived from a human donor with ulcerative colitis or Crohn's disease, or a healthy co-twin of an affected twin (not recorded which). Sequencing used blood. The CDR3 loop reads CASSTGLAGQDTQYF.